These 4 T cell receptor beta chains were all obtained from the same sample, sequenced in a study of T cell responses to AZD1222 COVID-19 vaccine. Using immunoSEQ multiplex PCR, the repertoire was profiled, and TCRdb retains in-frame clones only, with some absent. The data contain under 150,000 clones, around 85% of them singletons. Sequenced material: peripheral blood, taken on day 0 of AZD1222 vaccination. The source of these receptors is an adult in good health.

The V call is TRBV28, the J call TRBJ1-1; D gene unclear. Per the germline V gene, CDR1 is MDHEN and CDR2 is SYDVKM. The CDR3 extends over 14 amino acids. V lost 6 bases, J lost 0 bases, and 11 bases lay in between. CDR3 region: CASSPGMMNTEAFF. The CDR3 DNA reads TGTGCCAGCAGCCCCGGAATGATGAACACTGAAGCTTTCTTT.

The J gene is TRBJ2-1, the V gene TRBV7-9; D call uncertain. The V gene's germline CDR1 is SEHNR and CDR2 FQNEAQ (reference sequence). Trimming left V 7 bases short and J 0 bases short, with 10 bases between. The CDR3 totals 14 residues. The CDR3 is CASTQTDSYNEQFF. CDR3 DNA sequence: TGTGCCAGCACCCAAACAGACTCCTACAATGAGCAGTTCTTC. Full variable domain (missing parts from reference TRBV7-9 and TRBJ2-1): DTGVSQNPRHKITKRGQNVTFRCDPISEHNRLYWYRQTLGQGPEFLTYFQNEAQLEKSRLLSDRFSAERPKGSFSTLEIQRTEQGDSAMYLCASTQTDSYNEQFFGPGTRLTVL.

This chain links TRBV15 with TRBJ2-1; 8 positions match TRBD2. Unmatched junction bases numbered 18, after V lost 2 bases and J lost 15 bases. CDR1 and CDR2 (germline): LNHNV, YYDKDF (reference sequence). This CDR3 comprises 16 residues. CDR3 loop: CATSRPFPAGGNTGFF. The CDR3 DNA reads as TGTGCCACCAGCAGACCCTTCCCGGCGGGAGGCAATACGGGGTTCTTC. Complete variable domain (other parts from reference TRBV15 and TRBJ2-1): DAMVIQNPRYQVTQFGKPVTLSCSQTLNHNVMYWYQQKSSQAPKLLFHYYDKDFNNEADTPDNFQSRRPNTSFCFLDIRSPGLGDTAMYLCATSRPFPAGGNTGFFGPGTRLTVL.

Regarding this clone: At one end the junction does not follow the germline gene, possibly because of a read error. The rearrangement joins TRBV30 to TRBJ2-1; 7 positions agree with TRBD2. The CDR3 loop spans 13 amino acids. CDR1 and CDR2 (germline): GTSNPN, SVGIG (reference sequence). The CDR3 DNA reads as TGTGCCCGGAGGGAGGGGTCGGGCAATGAGCAGTTCTTC. It yields the protein CARREGSGNEQFF.